Each of the 6 T cell receptor beta chains below was sequenced from the same sample in a study of T cell responses to AZD1222 COVID-19 vaccine. The data were produced by immunoSEQ multiplex PCR, yet TCRdb's version contains in-frame clones alone and is incomplete. The table records approximately 110,000 clones, about nine tenths of them present only once. Source: peripheral blood, taken on day 0 of AZD1222 vaccination. These receptor sequences come from an adult in good health.

V is TRBV3-1 (or the pseudogene TRBV3-2) and J is TRBJ2-1; 7 bases map to TRBD1. The germline V gene has CDR1 LGHDT and CDR2 YNNKEL (reference sequence). V shed 1 base and J 4 bases; nucleotides not matched to a gene: 1. The CDR3 is made up of 14 amino acids. CDR3 sequence: CASSQGQGYNEQFF. CDR3 nucleotide sequence: TGTGCCAGCAGCCAAGGACAGGGTTACAATGAGCAGTTCTTC.

The chain combines TRBV3-1 (or the pseudogene TRBV3-2) with TRBJ1-5, with D hard to call. This CDR3 spans 13 amino acids. The germline V and J ends were trimmed by 4 bases and 3 bases, with 7 bases remaining between them. Germline assignment: CDR1 LGHDT and CDR2 YNNKEL (reference sequence). CDR3 sequence: CASSPDVNQPQHF. Written as DNA, the CDR3 is TGTGCCAGCAGCCCGGACGTCAATCAGCCCCAGCATTTT.

The CDR3 protein is CASSLSRGYEQYF. DNA for the CDR3: TGTGCCAGCAGTTTAAGTCGGGGATACGAGCAGTACTTC. V usage is TRBV6-5 and J usage is TRBJ2-7; D may be TRBD2 (5 bases). Trimming left V 4 bases short and J 4 bases short, with 11 bases between. The V gene's germline CDR1 is MNHEY and CDR2 SVGAGI. The CDR3 covers 13 residues.

The CDR3 spells CASSRRATNEKLFF. CDR3 coding DNA: TGTGCCAGCAGTCGACGGGCAACTAATGAAAAACTGTTTTTT. V is TRBV2 and J is TRBJ1-4; D is uncertain. V was cut by 5 bases and J by 0 bases, with 7 bases left in between. CDR1 and CDR2 (germline): SNHLY, FYNNEI. CDR3 length: 14 amino acids. The complete variable domain, with remaining parts taken from reference TRBV2 and TRBJ1-4, reads EPEVTQTPSHQVTQMGQEVILRCVPISNHLYFYWYRQILGQKVEFLVSFYNNEISEKSEIFDDQFSVERPDGSNFTLKIRSTKLEDSAMYFCASSRRATNEKLFFGSGTQLSVL.

The gene calls are TRBV6-5 and TRBJ2-1; D not resolved. Germline V gene sequence: CDR1 MNHEY, CDR2 SVGAGI. The CDR3 is 15 residues long. The V and J ends lost 4 bases and 0 bases respectively, with 10 bases between them. Written as DNA, the CDR3 is TGTGCCAGCAGTTCCCACACAGACTCCTACAATGAGCAGTTCTTC. Amino acid sequence: CASSSHTDSYNEQFF.

The J gene is TRBJ2-1, the V gene TRBV5-1; the D gene could be TRBD1 or TRBD2 (5 bases each). The CDR3 length is 14 residues. The germline CDR1 and CDR2 sequences are SGHRS and YFSETQ. V was pared by 7 bases and J by 4 bases, with 15 bases between. CDR3 sequence: CASSAGSRYNEQFF. The CDR3 DNA reads as TGCGCCAGCTCGGCAGGGAGCAGGTACAATGAGCAGTTCTTC.